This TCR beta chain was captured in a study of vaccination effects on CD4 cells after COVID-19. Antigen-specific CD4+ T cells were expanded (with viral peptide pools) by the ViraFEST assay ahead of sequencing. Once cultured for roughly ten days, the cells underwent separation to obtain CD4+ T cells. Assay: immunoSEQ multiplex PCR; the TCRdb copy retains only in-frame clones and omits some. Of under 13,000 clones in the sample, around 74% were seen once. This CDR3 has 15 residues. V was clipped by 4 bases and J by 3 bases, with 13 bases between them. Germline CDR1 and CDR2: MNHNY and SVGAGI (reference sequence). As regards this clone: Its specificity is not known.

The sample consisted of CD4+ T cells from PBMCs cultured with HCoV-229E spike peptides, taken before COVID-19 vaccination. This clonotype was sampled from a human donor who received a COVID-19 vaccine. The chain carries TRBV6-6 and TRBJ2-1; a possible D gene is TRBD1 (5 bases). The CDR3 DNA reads TGTGCCAGCAGTTCAGGGCCCGCGAGCTACAATGAGCAGTTCTTC. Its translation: CASSSGPASYNEQFF.